The 4 T cell receptor beta chains in this list originate from one sample, sequenced in a study of T cell responses to AZD1222 COVID-19 vaccine. Only in-frame clones appear in the TCRdb table, and some are missing; sequencing was by immunoSEQ multiplex PCR. The repertoire holds some 130,000 clones, with about 91% as singletons. This specimen was peripheral blood, taken on day 0 of AZD1222 vaccination. These receptors all come from an adult in good health.

V and J are TRBV2 and TRBJ2-2; no clear D. CDR3 length equals 11 residues. Germline V gene sequence: CDR1 SNHLY, CDR2 FYNNEI. V was pared by 10 bases and J by 5 bases, with 8 bases between. CDR3 DNA sequence: TGTGCCATCCAGGAGACCGGGGAGCTGTTTTTT. Its protein product is CAIQETGELFF. Variable domain in full (rest from reference TRBV2 and TRBJ2-2): EPEVTQTPSHQVTQMGQEVILRCVPISNHLYFYWYRQILGQKVEFLVSFYNNEISEKSEIFDDQFSVERPDGSNFTLKIRSTKLEDSAMYFCAIQETGELFFGEGSRLTVL.

The CDR3 DNA reads TGCGCCAGCAGCTGGGACCCCGCGAACACTGAAGCTTTCTTT. Protein sequence: CASSWDPANTEAFF. V gene TRBV5-1 combines with J gene TRBJ1-1; TRBD1 might be the D (5 bases). The CDR3 has 14 amino acids. Trimming removed 3 bases from V and 1 base from J, with 10 bases in between. CDR1 SGHRS and CDR2 YFSETQ come from the germline V gene.

The chain carries TRBV7-8 and TRBJ2-2; 7 nucleotides match TRBD2. Per the germline V gene, CDR1 is SGHVS and CDR2 is FQNEAQ. The trim removed 5 bases at V and 2 bases at J, leaving 8 bases unmatched. CDR3 length: 16 amino acids. The CDR3 nucleotides are TGTGCCAGCAGCGGTCGGAGCGGGATAAACACCGGGGAGCTGTTTTTT. It translates to CASSGRSGINTGELFF.

V is TRBV3-1 (or the pseudogene TRBV3-2) and J is TRBJ1-6, with D unclear. CDR1 is LGHDT, CDR2 YNNKEL, per germline (reference sequence). V dropped 0 bases and J dropped 10 bases, with 10 bases sitting between them. CDR3 length: 14 residues. CDR3 DNA: TGTGCCAGCAGCCAAGAAGTCCGGGGATCACCCCTCCACTTT. It yields the protein CASSQEVRGSPLHF.